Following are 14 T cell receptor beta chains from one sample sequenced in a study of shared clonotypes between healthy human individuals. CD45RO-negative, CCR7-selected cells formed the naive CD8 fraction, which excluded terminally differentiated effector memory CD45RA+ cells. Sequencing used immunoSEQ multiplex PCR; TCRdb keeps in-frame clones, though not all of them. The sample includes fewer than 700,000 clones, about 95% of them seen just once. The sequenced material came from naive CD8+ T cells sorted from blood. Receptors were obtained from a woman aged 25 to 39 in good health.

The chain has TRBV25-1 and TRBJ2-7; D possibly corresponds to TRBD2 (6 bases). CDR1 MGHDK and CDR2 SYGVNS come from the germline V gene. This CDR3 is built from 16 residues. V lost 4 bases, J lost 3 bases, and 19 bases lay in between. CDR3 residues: CASSVSGGTGSYEQYF. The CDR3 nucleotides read TGTGCCAGCAGTGTGAGTGGCGGGACCGGAAGCTACGAGCAGTACTTC.

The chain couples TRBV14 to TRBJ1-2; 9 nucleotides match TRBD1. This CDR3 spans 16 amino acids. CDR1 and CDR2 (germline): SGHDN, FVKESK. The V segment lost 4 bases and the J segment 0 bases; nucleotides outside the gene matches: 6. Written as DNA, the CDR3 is TGTGCCAGCAGCCGAGGACAGGGGTTAGCTAACTATGGCTACACCTTC. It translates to CASSRGQGLANYGYTF.

The CDR3 DNA reads TGCGCCAGCAGCCAAAAGACAGGTCAGTACGAGCAGTACTTC. Its translation is CASSQKTGQYEQYF. The chain uses TRBV4-1 and TRBJ2-7, with D possibly matching TRBD1 (6 bases). V was clipped by 2 bases and J by 4 bases, with 12 bases between them. The CDR3 loop spans 14 amino acids. CDR1 and CDR2 (germline): MGHRA, YSYEKL.

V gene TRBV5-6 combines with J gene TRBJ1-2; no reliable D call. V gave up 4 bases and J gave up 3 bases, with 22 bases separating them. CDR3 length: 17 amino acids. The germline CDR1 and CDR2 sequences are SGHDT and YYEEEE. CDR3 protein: CASSPRNYGPKDYGYTF. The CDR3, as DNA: TGTGCCAGCAGCCCGAGGAATTACGGGCCCAAAGACTATGGCTACACCTTC.

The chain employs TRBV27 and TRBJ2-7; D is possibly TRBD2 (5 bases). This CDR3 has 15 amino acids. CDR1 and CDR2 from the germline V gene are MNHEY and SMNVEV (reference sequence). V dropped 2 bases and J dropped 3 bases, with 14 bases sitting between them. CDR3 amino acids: CASSLSSGGNYEQYF. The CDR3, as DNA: TGTGCCAGCAGTTTAAGCAGCGGAGGTAACTACGAGCAGTACTTC.

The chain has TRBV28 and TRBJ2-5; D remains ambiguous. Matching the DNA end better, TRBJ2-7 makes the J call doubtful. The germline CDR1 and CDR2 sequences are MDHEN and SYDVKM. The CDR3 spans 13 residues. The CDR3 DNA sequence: TGTGCCAGCAGTTTTTTAGTCTCCTACGAGCAGTACTTC. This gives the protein CASSFLVSYEQYF.

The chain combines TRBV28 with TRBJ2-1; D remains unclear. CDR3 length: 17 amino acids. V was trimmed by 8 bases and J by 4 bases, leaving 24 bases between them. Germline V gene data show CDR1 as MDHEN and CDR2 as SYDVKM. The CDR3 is CASANPLWARKYNEQFF. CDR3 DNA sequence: TGTGCCAGCGCTAATCCCTTGTGGGCCAGAAAGTACAATGAGCAGTTCTTC.

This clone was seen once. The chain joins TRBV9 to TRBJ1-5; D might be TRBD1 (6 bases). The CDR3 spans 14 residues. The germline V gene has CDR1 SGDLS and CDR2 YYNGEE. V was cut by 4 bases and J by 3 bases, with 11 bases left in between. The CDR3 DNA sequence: TGTGCCAGCAGCCCTTGGGACACCAATCAGCCCCAGCATTTT. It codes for CASSPWDTNQPQHF.

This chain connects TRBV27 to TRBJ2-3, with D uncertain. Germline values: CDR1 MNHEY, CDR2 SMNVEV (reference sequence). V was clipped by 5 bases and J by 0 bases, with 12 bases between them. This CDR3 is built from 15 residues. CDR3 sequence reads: CASSLLSGSTDTQYF. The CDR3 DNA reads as TGTGCCAGCAGTCTCTTGTCGGGTAGCACAGATACGCAGTATTTT.

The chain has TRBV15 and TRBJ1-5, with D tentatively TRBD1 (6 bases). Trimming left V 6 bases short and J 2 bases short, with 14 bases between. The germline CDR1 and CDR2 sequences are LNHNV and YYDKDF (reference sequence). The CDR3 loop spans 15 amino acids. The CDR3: CATRSAQGRNQPQHF. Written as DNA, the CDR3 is TGTGCCACCAGGTCGGCACAGGGTCGCAATCAGCCCCAGCATTTT.

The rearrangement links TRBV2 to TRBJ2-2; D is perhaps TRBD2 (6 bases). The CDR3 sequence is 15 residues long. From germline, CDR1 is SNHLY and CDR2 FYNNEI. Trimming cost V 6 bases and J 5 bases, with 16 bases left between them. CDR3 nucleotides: TGTGCCAGCAGCGCTGCGGGGAGAACGACCGGGGAGCTGTTTTTT. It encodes CASSAAGRTTGELFF. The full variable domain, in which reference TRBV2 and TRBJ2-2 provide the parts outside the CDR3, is EPEVTQTPSHQVTQMGQEVILRCVPISNHLYFYWYRQILGQKVEFLVSFYNNEISEKSEIFDDQFSVERPDGSNFTLKIRSTKLEDSAMYFCASSAAGRTTGELFFGEGSRLTVL.

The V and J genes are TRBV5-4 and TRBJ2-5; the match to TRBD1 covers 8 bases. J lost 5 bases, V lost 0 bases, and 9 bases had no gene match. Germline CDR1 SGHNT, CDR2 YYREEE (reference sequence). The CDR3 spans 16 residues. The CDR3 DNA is TGTGCCAGCAGCTTGGCAGGGGGCGTCGACTCTGAGACCCAGTACTTC. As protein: CASSLAGGVDSETQYF.

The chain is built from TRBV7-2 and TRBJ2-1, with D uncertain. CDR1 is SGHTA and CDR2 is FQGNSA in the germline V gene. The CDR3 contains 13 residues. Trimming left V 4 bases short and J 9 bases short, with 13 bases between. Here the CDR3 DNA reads TGTGCCAGCAGCTCCCCTACCCACGGTGAGCAGTTCTTC. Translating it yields CASSSPTHGEQFF.

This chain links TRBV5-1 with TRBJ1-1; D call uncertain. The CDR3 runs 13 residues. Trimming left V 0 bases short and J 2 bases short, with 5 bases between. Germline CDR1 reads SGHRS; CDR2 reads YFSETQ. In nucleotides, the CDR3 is TGCGCCAGCAGCTTGGATGCAAACACTGAAGCTTTCTTT. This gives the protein CASSLDANTEAFF.